The rows below give T cell receptor beta chains drawn from one sample of a study of shared clonotypes between healthy human individuals. Libraries were prepared by immunoSEQ multiplex PCR; TCRdb keeps only in-frame clonotypes and omits some of them. The profile shows 900,000 to 1,200,000 clones, around 82% of them singletons. The sample was memory CD4+ T cells from PBMCs. Every receptor here comes from a man between 18 and 29 years old in good health. Some clones in this sample may be carry-over from other donors' samples. Both conserved end residues are part of each CDR3. The D gene is left open where the match is weak. Clone size is stated in some rows and not others, as once, few, many or a class when expanded.

size	V	D	J	CDR3	DNA
.	TRBV4-1	.	TRBJ1-2	CASSQEASSNYGYTF	TGCGCCAGCAGCCAAGAAGCCAGCTCTAACTATGGCTACACCTTC
.	TRBV2	TRBD2	TRBJ2-5	CALGGRSGETQYF	TGTGCCCTGGGGGGGAGGAGCGGAGAGACCCAGTACTTC
.	TRBV7-9	.	TRBJ2-1	CASSLTTYNEQFF	TGTGCCAGCAGCCTTACTACCTACAATGAGCAGTTCTTC
.	TRBV4-3	TRBD2	TRBJ2-2	CASSQDVPRAGAGNTGELFF	TGCGCCAGCAGCCAAGATGTCCCCAGAGCGGGAGCGGGTAATACCGGGGAGCTGTTTTTT
once	TRBV28	.	TRBJ1-2	CASSSPSRGSYGYTF	TGTGCCAGCAGTTCACCGAGCAGGGGCTCCTATGGCTACACCTTC
few	TRBV30	.	TRBJ2-5	CAWTSGETQYF	TGTGCCTGGACAAGCGGGGAGACCCAGTACTTC
.	TRBV6-1	.	TRBJ1-2	CASRGNYGYTF	TGTGCCAGCAGGGGGAACTATGGCTACACCTTC
.	TRBV18	.	TRBJ1-4	CASSRNFEKLFF	TGTGCCAGCTCACGAAATTTTGAAAAACTGTTTTTT
.	TRBV6-1	TRBD1	TRBJ1-1	CASSSPPQGATEAFF	TGTGCCAGCAGTTCTCCCCCCCAGGGGGCGACTGAAGCTTTCTTT
.	TRBV6-5	.	TRBJ1-4	CASSRTGSLNEKLFF	TGTGCCAGCAGTCGAACAGGGAGCCTTAATGAAAAACTGTTTTTT
.	TRBV28	.	TRBJ2-5	CASSFGAALQETQYF	TGTGCCAGCAGTTTCGGGGCCGCTCTTCAAGAGACCCAGTACTTC
.	TRBV18	.	TRBJ1-1	CASSTQDDTEAFF	TGTGCCAGCTCCACCCAGGATGACACTGAAGCTTTCTTT
few	TRBV9	TRBD2	TRBJ2-4	CASSPDPLAGGGKNIQYF	TGTGCCAGCAGCCCCGACCCGCTAGCGGGAGGTGGCAAAAACATTCAGTACTTC
.	TRBV27	.	TRBJ2-7	CASSFLAGSSYEQYF	TGTGCCAGCAGTTTCTTGGCAGGGAGCTCCTACGAGCAGTACTTC
.	TRBV6-1	TRBD2	TRBJ2-7	CASSALTLLAGPTYEQYF	TGTGCCAGCAGTGCCCTGACCTTACTAGCGGGACCCACCTACGAGCAGTACTTC
.	TRBV18	.	TRBJ1-3	CASSQSGILSGNTIYF	TGTGCCAGCTCACAGTCCGGGATTCTCTCTGGAAACACCATATATTTT
.	TRBV2	.	TRBJ2-5	CASIRGLGETQYF	TGTGCCAGCATCAGGGGACTTGGGGAGACCCAGTACTTC
.	TRBV30	TRBD2	TRBJ2-7	CAWNEKAGGYEQYF	TGTGCCTGGAATGAAAAAGCGGGAGGGTACGAGCAGTACTTC
.	TRBV19	TRBD2	TRBJ2-5	CASSLWLAGASETQYF	TGTGCCAGTAGTCTCTGGCTAGCGGGAGCTTCGGAGACCCAGTACTTC
.	TRBV4-2	.	TRBJ2-7	CASSPQERSSYEQYF	TGTGCCAGCAGCCCCCAGGAGCGGAGCTCCTACGAGCAGTACTTC
.	TRBV28	.	TRBJ2-1	CASSTSQLGSNEQFF	TGTGCCAGCAGTACCTCTCAACTGGGAAGCAATGAGCAGTTCTTC
.	TRBV27	TRBD1	TRBJ1-5	CASSQDRADTPQHF	TGTGCCAGCAGCCAAGACAGGGCCGATACTCCCCAGCATTTT
.	TRBV30	.	TRBJ2-3	CAWSVRETQYF	TGTGCCTGGAGTGTAAGGGAGACGCAGTATTTT
.	TRBV7-3	TRBD2	TRBJ2-1	CASSKTGGRGTYNEQFF	TGTGCCAGCAGCAAAACAGGCGGGAGAGGTACCTACAATGAGCAGTTCTTC
.	TRBV2	.	TRBJ1-3	CASNVVSGNTIYF	TGTGCCAGCAACGTAGTCTCTGGAAACACCATATATTTT
once	TRBV7-8	.	TRBJ1-5	CASSLVPGSNQPQHF	TGTGCCAGCAGCTTAGTGCCAGGGAGCAATCAGCCCCAGCATTTT
many	TRBV29-1	.	TRBJ1-2	CSDRTVGYGYTF	TGCAGCGACAGGACGGTGGGCTATGGCTACACCTTC
.	TRBV6-5	.	TRBJ1-2	CASSYGEAFYGYTF	TGTGCCAGCAGTTACGGGGAGGCATTCTATGGCTACACCTTC
.	TRBV7-9	.	TRBJ2-7	CASSRGSYEQYF	TGTGCCAGCAGTCGAGGCTCCTACGAGCAGTACTTC
.	TRBV6-5	.	TRBJ1-2	CASTQAQTYGYTF	TGTGCCAGCACCCAAGCACAGACTTATGGCTACACCTTC
few	TRBV18	TRBD1	TRBJ2-7	CASSPQGVAEQYF	TGTGCCAGCTCGCCTCAGGGGGTGGCCGAGCAGTACTTC
.	TRBV25-1	.	TRBJ1-6	CASSELGPSPLHF	TGTGCCAGCAGTGAATTGGGGCCCTCACCCCTCCACTTT
.	TRBV7-2	TRBD2	TRBJ2-3	CASSLLGEGPLYF	TGTGCCAGCAGCTTATTAGGGGAGGGTCCCCTTTATTTT
once	TRBV5-1	TRBD2	TRBJ2-2	CASSLAQTSRRSTGELFF	TGCGCCAGCAGCTTGGCACAGACTAGCCGACGAAGCACCGGGGAGCTGTTTTTT
.	TRBV5-1	TRBD2	TRBJ2-7	CASSLVPSGEQYF	TGCGCCAGCAGCTTGGTACCTAGCGGCGAGCAGTACTTC
.	TRBV27	.	TRBJ1-3	CASSLLGVTGNTIYF	TGTGCCAGCAGTTTATTGGGGGTCACTGGAAACACCATATATTTT
.	TRBV14	.	TRBJ1-2	CASSQGAGTADGYTF	TGTGCCAGCAGCCAAGGTGCCGGGACTGCGGATGGCTACACCTTC
.	TRBV7-9	TRBD1	TRBJ1-2	CASSRTGANYGYTF	TGTGCCAGCAGCCGGACAGGGGCAAACTATGGCTACACCTTC
.	TRBV6-6	TRBD2	TRBJ2-1	CASTRERLAGVTEQFF	TGTGCCAGCACGAGAGAACGGCTAGCGGGAGTTACTGAGCAGTTCTTC